This TCR beta chain comes out of a study of shared clonotypes between healthy human individuals. The protocol was immunoSEQ multiplex PCR, while the TCRdb copy is restricted to in-frame clones and leaves out a portion. The sample yields over 2 million clones, over 85% seen once. The CDR3 spans 13 residues. CDR1 LNHDA and CDR2 SQIVND come from the germline V gene (reference sequence). V gave up 4 bases and J gave up 8 bases, with 14 bases separating them. The naive CD8 fraction comprised CD45RO-negative cells positively selected for CCR7 and excluded terminally differentiated effector memory CD45RA+ cells.

The receptor's source is a man aged 18 to 30 in good health. This chain links TRBV19 with TRBJ1-1, with a tentative D call TRBD1 (6 bases). The specimen sequenced was naive CD8+ T cells sorted from blood. The CDR3 loop is CASSTNRVTEAFF. Here the CDR3 DNA reads TGTGCCAGTAGTACGAACAGGGTGACCGAAGCTTTCTTT.